These T cell receptor beta chains were read from a single sample in a study of spatial heterogeneity in lung cancer. TCRdb analysed the 5' RACE reads with MiXCR anew, one entry per CDR3 protein. The sample gives tens of thousands of distinct CDR3 sequences, 10% to 15% of which show up once; 4.5% to 5.5% is in the top ten. The sequencing here drew on PBMCs, taken at surgery. These receptor sequences come from a male donor with early-stage non-small cell lung cancer. The CDR3 runs from the conserved cysteine through the conserved F or W. Each record gives: V gene, J gene, clone size, D gene, CDR3 DNA, CDR3 protein. A D gene is named only where the DNA matches it firmly. Clone size is given for some rows only: seen once, a few or many times, or a class if the clone is expanded.

V gene: TRBV9; J gene: TRBJ2-6; clone size: -; D gene: -; CDR3 DNA: TGTGCCAGCAGCCCCCTGGGGCTTGGGGCCAACGTCCTGACTTTC; CDR3 protein: CASSPLGLGANVLTF
V gene: TRBV11-2; J gene: TRBJ1-1; clone size: -; D gene: -; CDR3 DNA: TGTGCCAGCAGCTTAGTCAGGGGCTCTGAAGCTTTCTTT; CDR3 protein: CASSLVRGSEAFF
V gene: TRBV5-1; J gene: TRBJ1-5; clone size: -; D gene: TRBD1; CDR3 DNA: TGCGCCAGCAGCCGGACAGGGGATCAGCCCCAGCATTTT; CDR3 protein: CASSRTGDQPQHF
V gene: TRBV5-1; J gene: TRBJ2-1; clone size: few; D gene: TRBD2; CDR3 DNA: TGCGCCAGCAGCTCCGCTAGCGGGAGGATTGAGCAGTTCTTC; CDR3 protein: CASSSASGRIEQFF
V gene: TRBV9; J gene: TRBJ2-3; clone size: -; D gene: TRBD2; CDR3 DNA: TGTGCCAGCAGCGTAGGCTACGGACTAGCGGGGAGCACAGATACGCAGTATTTT; CDR3 protein: CASSVGYGLAGSTDTQYF
V gene: TRBV19; J gene: TRBJ1-5; clone size: -; D gene: -; CDR3 DNA: TGTGCCAGTAGTATAGAGGGGGCTCGGCAGCCCCAGCATTTT; CDR3 protein: CASSIEGARQPQHF
V gene: TRBV20-1; J gene: TRBJ1-3; clone size: many; D gene: -; CDR3 DNA: TGCAGTGCTAGAGGGGCGGGCGGCTCTGGAAACACCATATATTTT; CDR3 protein: CSARGAGGSGNTIYF
V gene: TRBV29-1; J gene: TRBJ1-2; clone size: -; D gene: -; CDR3 DNA: TGCAGCGCTCGGGACTTTCAAGGCGATGGCTACACCTTC; CDR3 protein: CSARDFQGDGYTF
V gene: TRBV5-1; J gene: TRBJ2-2; clone size: -; D gene: -; CDR3 DNA: TGCGCCAGCAGCTTGGCCACAGACGGGGAGCTGTTTTTT; CDR3 protein: CASSLATDGELFF
V gene: TRBV21-1; J gene: TRBJ1-5; clone size: -; D gene: -; CDR3 DNA: TGTGCCAGCAGCAAAGGATCTGGTCAGCCCCAGCATTTT; CDR3 protein: CASSKGSGQPQHF
V gene: TRBV6-1; J gene: TRBJ1-2; clone size: -; D gene: -; CDR3 DNA: TGTGCCAGCAGTGATAGGGTTAACTATGGCTACACCTTC; CDR3 protein: CASSDRVNYGYTF
V gene: TRBV5-1; J gene: TRBJ1-3; clone size: many; D gene: -; CDR3 DNA: TGCGCCAGCTACGAGGGCAACTCTGGAAACACCATATATTTT; CDR3 protein: CASYEGNSGNTIYF
V gene: TRBV5-1; J gene: TRBJ2-3; clone size: -; D gene: -; CDR3 DNA: TGCGCCAGCAGCTTGCAATCTGGGGCCGATACGCAGTATTTT; CDR3 protein: CASSLQSGADTQYF
V gene: TRBV3-1; J gene: TRBJ1-5; clone size: -; D gene: TRBD1; CDR3 DNA: TGTGCCAGCAGCCCGACAGGGAACTATCAGCCCCAGCATTTT; CDR3 protein: CASSPTGNYQPQHF
V gene: TRBV12-2; J gene: TRBJ2-1; clone size: -; D gene: -; CDR3 DNA: TGTGCAAGTCGGGAACTTACCAATGAGCAGTTCTTC; CDR3 protein: CASRELTNEQFF
V gene: TRBV29-1; J gene: TRBJ1-4; clone size: many; D gene: -; CDR3 DNA: TGCTGCGGGGGGGAAGGGGAAAAACTGTTTTTT; CDR3 protein: CCGGEGEKLFF
V gene: TRBV3-1; J gene: TRBJ1-2; clone size: -; D gene: -; CDR3 DNA: TGTGCCAGCAGCCAGGCAGTTCCTAACTATGGCTACACCTTC; CDR3 protein: CASSQAVPNYGYTF
V gene: TRBV18; J gene: TRBJ2-5; clone size: few; D gene: -; CDR3 DNA: TGTGCCAGCTCACCGTCCGGTTCACGAGGCGAGACCCAGTACTTC; CDR3 protein: CASSPSGSRGETQYF
V gene: TRBV9; J gene: TRBJ1-1; clone size: many; D gene: TRBD1; CDR3 DNA: TGTGCCAGCAGCGGGACAGGGGGCGATCGCTCTGAAGCTTTCTTT; CDR3 protein: CASSGTGGDRSEAFF
V gene: TRBV29-1; J gene: TRBJ1-2; clone size: -; D gene: -; CDR3 DNA: TGCAGCGGAGAGGGTAGCTATGGCTACACCTTC; CDR3 protein: CSGEGSYGYTF
V gene: TRBV27; J gene: TRBJ2-2; clone size: many; D gene: -; CDR3 DNA: TGTGCCAGCAGTCCCGGGACTTTTAACACCGGGGAGCTGTTTTTT; CDR3 protein: CASSPGTFNTGELFF
V gene: TRBV11-3; J gene: TRBJ1-1; clone size: few; D gene: -; CDR3 DNA: TGTGCCAGCAGCTTTTCACAGGACTCTGAAGCTTTCTTT; CDR3 protein: CASSFSQDSEAFF
V gene: TRBV2; J gene: TRBJ2-1; clone size: many; D gene: -; CDR3 DNA: TGTGCCAGCAGTCGCGAGGGGGGGACCCGAGTCAATGAGCAGTTCTTC; CDR3 protein: CASSREGGTRVNEQFF
V gene: TRBV11-2; J gene: TRBJ2-2; clone size: -; D gene: TRBD1; CDR3 DNA: TGTGCCAGCAGCTTATTCGTGACAGGGGGGAGAACCGGGGAGCTGTTTTTT; CDR3 protein: CASSLFVTGGRTGELFF
V gene: TRBV5-1; J gene: TRBJ2-7; clone size: -; D gene: -; CDR3 DNA: TGCGCCAGCAGCTTGGCTTTGGGGAACTCCTACGAGCAGTACTTC; CDR3 protein: CASSLALGNSYEQYF
V gene: TRBV7-3; J gene: TRBJ2-2; clone size: -; D gene: -; CDR3 DNA: TGTGCCAGCAGCTTACAGCCGACAGATTCTACCGGGGAGCTGTTTTTT; CDR3 protein: CASSLQPTDSTGELFF
V gene: TRBV20-1; J gene: TRBJ2-3; clone size: -; D gene: -; CDR3 DNA: TGCAGTGCTAGACCTCTCCCTAGCACAGATACGCAGTATTTT; CDR3 protein: CSARPLPSTDTQYF
V gene: TRBV28; J gene: TRBJ2-6; clone size: many; D gene: -; CDR3 DNA: TGTGCCAGCAGTTTAATCGGCTCTGGGGCCAACGTCCTGACTTTC; CDR3 protein: CASSLIGSGANVLTF
V gene: TRBV5-1; J gene: TRBJ2-5; clone size: -; D gene: -; CDR3 DNA: TGCGCCAGCAGCCCTGGTTCCGCGTACCAAGAGACCCGGTACTTC; CDR3 protein: CASSPGSAYQETRYF
V gene: TRBV5-1; J gene: TRBJ1-2; clone size: few; D gene: -; CDR3 DNA: TGCGCCAGCAGCTTGGGGACGGAGAACTATGGCTACACCTTC; CDR3 protein: CASSLGTENYGYTF
V gene: TRBV5-1; J gene: TRBJ2-1; clone size: -; D gene: TRBD2; CDR3 DNA: TGCGCCAGCAGCTTGGAGTCTAGCGGGAGGGTCTGGTTCTTC; CDR3 protein: CASSLESSGRVWFF
V gene: TRBV12-3/TRBV12-4; J gene: TRBJ1-1; clone size: many; D gene: -; CDR3 DNA: TGTGCCAGCACCGATCAGAACGAAGCTTTCTTT; CDR3 protein: CASTDQNEAFF
V gene: TRBV7-9; J gene: TRBJ2-3; clone size: few; D gene: TRBD2; CDR3 DNA: TGTGCCAGCAGCCTCCCCCTGGTAGCGGGGGCACGAGCGATCAGCACAGATACGCAGTATTTT; CDR3 protein: CASSLPLVAGARAISTDTQYF
V gene: TRBV5-6; J gene: TRBJ2-7; clone size: -; D gene: -; CDR3 DNA: TGTGCCAGCAGCTTCGGGGGCGGCGAGCAGTACTTC; CDR3 protein: CASSFGGGEQYF
V gene: TRBV14; J gene: TRBJ1-2; clone size: -; D gene: TRBD1; CDR3 DNA: TGTGCCAGCAGCCAAGTCGGGACAGGGTTAAACTATGGCTACACCTTC; CDR3 protein: CASSQVGTGLNYGYTF
V gene: TRBV2; J gene: TRBJ2-3; clone size: -; D gene: -; CDR3 DNA: TGTGCCAGCACCACTGGGACTCCTAGCACAGATACGCAGTATTTT; CDR3 protein: CASTTGTPSTDTQYF
V gene: TRBV5-6; J gene: TRBJ2-5; clone size: few; D gene: TRBD1; CDR3 DNA: TGTGCCAGCAGCCAAGACAGGGGGCGAGGGACCCAGTACTTC; CDR3 protein: CASSQDRGRGTQYF
V gene: TRBV3-1; J gene: TRBJ2-3; clone size: many; D gene: -; CDR3 DNA: TGTGCCAGCAGCCAAGATCGTAGCGGTAAAGGGTATTTT; CDR3 protein: CASSQDRSGKGYF
V gene: TRBV5-1; J gene: TRBJ2-3; clone size: many; D gene: -; CDR3 DNA: TGCGCCAGCAGCTCCTGGGACACAGATACGCAGTATTTT; CDR3 protein: CASSSWDTDTQYF
V gene: TRBV5-1; J gene: TRBJ2-3; clone size: -; D gene: -; CDR3 DNA: TGCGCCAGCAGCTTGGGACTCAAGGCGGGAGATACGCAGTATTTT; CDR3 protein: CASSLGLKAGDTQYF
V gene: TRBV12-3/TRBV12-4; J gene: TRBJ2-1; clone size: once; D gene: -; CDR3 DNA: TGTGCCAGCAGTTTAGGAGGGCAGGATGAGCAGTTCTTC; CDR3 protein: CASSLGGQDEQFF
V gene: TRBV28; J gene: TRBJ2-1; clone size: -; D gene: TRBD2; CDR3 DNA: TGTGCCAGCAGTTGGGGCGGGGGCAATGAGCAGTTCTTC; CDR3 protein: CASSWGGGNEQFF
V gene: TRBV5-1; J gene: TRBJ1-5; clone size: -; D gene: -; CDR3 DNA: TGCGCCAGCAGCTACGACCCCAATCAGCCCCAGCATTTT; CDR3 protein: CASSYDPNQPQHF
V gene: TRBV30; J gene: TRBJ1-6; clone size: few; D gene: -; CDR3 DNA: TGTGCCTGGAGCTACCTAGAGAGGGGGAGGAATTCACCCCTCCACTTT; CDR3 protein: CAWSYLERGRNSPLHF
V gene: TRBV7-2; J gene: TRBJ2-7; clone size: -; D gene: -; CDR3 DNA: TGTGCCAGCAGCTCCCGAGTCCCGGGATATAGTCCCTACGAGCAGTACTTC; CDR3 protein: CASSSRVPGYSPYEQYF
V gene: TRBV5-1; J gene: TRBJ2-7; clone size: few; D gene: -; CDR3 DNA: TGCGCCAGCAGCTCCTTTCCGGGACACCAACTTGGGGAGCAGTACTTC; CDR3 protein: CASSSFPGHQLGEQYF
V gene: TRBV19; J gene: TRBJ2-1; clone size: few; D gene: TRBD2; CDR3 DNA: TGTGCCAGTAGTCGTATAGCGGGGTTATATGAGCAGTTCTTC; CDR3 protein: CASSRIAGLYEQFF
V gene: TRBV20-1; J gene: TRBJ1-3; clone size: -; D gene: -; CDR3 DNA: TGCAGTGCTGAAGGGGGGACTCCCTCTGGAAACACCATATATTTT; CDR3 protein: CSAEGGTPSGNTIYF
V gene: TRBV12-3/TRBV12-4; J gene: TRBJ2-1; clone size: -; D gene: -; CDR3 DNA: TGTGCCAGCAGTTACCTGAACAATGAGCAGTTCTTC; CDR3 protein: CASSYLNNEQFF
V gene: TRBV18; J gene: TRBJ1-1; clone size: once; D gene: -; CDR3 DNA: TGTGCCAGCTCCACCAGTCTTGAAGCTTTCTTT; CDR3 protein: CASSTSLEAFF
V gene: TRBV18; J gene: TRBJ2-7; clone size: -; D gene: -; CDR3 DNA: TGTGCCAGCTCACCACAGGGTTCCTACGAGCAGTACTTC; CDR3 protein: CASSPQGSYEQYF
V gene: TRBV20-1; J gene: TRBJ2-5; clone size: few; D gene: -; CDR3 DNA: TGCAGTGCTAGTACCCACAACAACCCAGGTTACCAAGAGACCCAGTACTTC; CDR3 protein: CSASTHNNPGYQETQYF